Following are 18 T cell receptor beta chains from one sample sequenced in a study of graft-versus-host responses after intestinal transplantation. The table came from immunoSEQ multiplex PCR; TCRdb's copy has only in-frame clones and leaves some out. Here the sample spans around 37,000 clones, around 83% being singletons. The input for sequencing was PBMCs, taken roughly 34 months after transplant. These receptors originate from a human patient who received an intestinal transplant, so some T cells may come from the graft donor.

J is TRBJ1-4 and V is TRBV27, with a tentative D call TRBD1 (5 bases). Germline V gene sequence: CDR1 MNHEY, CDR2 SMNVEV (reference sequence). V was shortened by 3 bases and J by 6 bases, with 5 bases between the two germline ends. The CDR3 is 12 amino acids. This chain's CDR3 is CASSLTDEKLFF. The CDR3 nucleotides read TGTGCCAGCAGTTTGACAGATGAAAAACTGTTTTTT.

The V gene is TRBV7-2, the J gene TRBJ2-5; 8 bases map to TRBD1. This CDR3 has 14 amino acids. Germline CDR1 and CDR2: SGHTA and FQGNSA. J lost 5 bases, V lost 6 bases, and 8 bases had no gene match. CDR3 nucleotides: TGTGCCAGCAGTTACAGGGGGGATTGGGAGACCCAGTACTTC. Its translation: CASSYRGDWETQYF.

This chain links TRBV6-6 with TRBJ2-5; 8 bases align to TRBD2. The CDR3 length is 16 residues. Germline CDR1 is MNHNY and CDR2 is SVGAGI (reference sequence). J gave up 4 bases and V 0 bases, and 7 bases lay outside the gene matches. CDR3 in DNA: TGTGCCAGCAGTTACTCGGGACTAGTAGTAGGAGAGACCCAGTACTTC. Its translation: CASSYSGLVVGETQYF.

This chain uses TRBV28 with TRBJ1-5; a possible D gene is TRBD1 (5 bases). The CDR3 is made up of 14 amino acids. With 6 bases removed from V and 3 bases from J, the gap between germline ends came to 12 bases. Germline V lookup: CDR1 MDHEN, CDR2 SYDVKM. The CDR3 protein is CASSQTEFNQPQHF. CDR3 nucleotide sequence: TGTGCCAGCAGCCAGACAGAGTTCAATCAGCCCCAGCATTTT.

V gene TRBV4-2 combines with J gene TRBJ1-4, with a possible D match to TRBD1 (6 bases). V dropped 0 bases and J dropped 8 bases, with 16 bases sitting between them. The CDR3 sequence is 16 residues long. CDR1 and CDR2 from the germline V gene are LGHNA and YNFKEQ. DNA of the CDR3: TGTGCCAGCAGCCAAGATAAGGGCAGGGGAGAAGAAAAACTGTTTTTT. This gives the protein CASSQDKGRGEEKLFF.

This clone appeared once. The chain recombines TRBV14 with TRBJ1-2; D gene ambiguous. The CDR3 has 14 residues. Germline values: CDR1 SGHDN, CDR2 FVKESK. Deletions cut 0 bases from V and 4 bases from J, with 9 bases between. The CDR3 is CASSQDWSLYGYTF. The CDR3 DNA follows: TGTGCCAGCAGCCAAGACTGGTCTCTCTATGGCTACACCTTC.

The chain employs TRBV5-6 and TRBJ2-1; TRBD1 or TRBD2 may be the D gene (5 bases each). This CDR3 has 16 amino acids. V lost 1 base, J lost 1 base, and 12 bases lay in between. Germline CDR1 is SGHDT and CDR2 is YYEEEE. CDR3 protein: CASSLLRGESYNEQFF. In DNA, the CDR3 is TGTGCCAGCAGCTTGTTGAGGGGAGAATCCTACAATGAGCAGTTCTTC. Complete variable domain (other parts from reference TRBV5-6 and TRBJ2-1): DAGVTQSPTHLIKTRGQQVTLRCSPKSGHDTVSWYQQALGQGPQFIFQYYEEEERQRGNFPDRFSGHQFPNYSSELNVNALLLGDSALYLCASSLLRGESYNEQFFGPGTRLTVL.

This clone has a single count. V and J are TRBV6-1 and TRBJ2-7; 10 bases align to TRBD1. This CDR3 region has 15 residues. Unmatched junction bases numbered 5, after V lost 6 bases and J lost 0 bases. Germline V gene sequence: CDR1 MNHNS, CDR2 SASEGT. CDR3 amino acids: CASREWTGGSYEQYF. CDR3 DNA: TGTGCCAGCAGAGAATGGACAGGGGGCTCCTACGAGCAGTACTTC.

This rearrangement joins TRBV7-9 to TRBJ2-7; 9 bases agree with TRBD1. The CDR3 runs to 14 residues. The germline CDR1 and CDR2 sequences are SEHNR and FQNEAQ (reference sequence). V shed 4 bases and J 6 bases; nucleotides not matched to a gene: 7. DNA for the CDR3: TGTGCCAGCAGCTCGGGACAGGGATGGGCCGAGCAGTACTTC. It is translated as CASSSGQGWAEQYF.

V and J are TRBV11-1 and TRBJ2-5; a possible D gene is TRBD1 (6 bases). Matching the DNA end better, TRBJ2-7 makes the J call doubtful. The CDR3 consists of 19 residues. Per germline, CDR1 SGHAT and CDR2 FQDESV (reference sequence). DNA for the CDR3: TGTGCCAGCAGCTTATCCGGGACAAGGGACCCCTCATGGGCCTACGAGCAGTACTTC. This sequence encodes CASSLSGTRDPSWAYEQYF.

The chain couples TRBV5-1 to TRBJ1-2; 9 nucleotides line up with TRBD1. The CDR3 covers 16 residues. The V segment lost 1 base and the J segment 6 bases; nucleotides outside the gene matches: 10. Germline V gene data show CDR1 as SGHRS and CDR2 as YFSETQ. The CDR3: CASSLTGGVGLDGYTF. Written as DNA, the CDR3 is TGCGCCAGCAGCTTGACAGGGGGCGTAGGTCTCGATGGCTACACCTTC. The full variable domain, completed using reference TRBV5-1 and TRBJ1-2, is KAGVTQTPRYLIKTRGQQVTLSCSPISGHRSVSWYQQTPGQGLQFLFEYFSETQRNKGNFPGRFSGRQFSNSRSEMNVSTLELGDSALYLCASSLTGGVGLDGYTFGSGTRLTVV.

This clone was seen just once. V is TRBV4-1 and J is TRBJ2-7; D uncertain. Germline V gives CDR1 MGHRA, CDR2 YSYEKL. With 3 bases removed from V and 6 bases from J, the gap between germline ends came to 18 bases. This CDR3 region has 15 residues. The CDR3 DNA follows: TGCGCCAGCAGCCAGGGCTTCGGTGAGGCCAGCGAGCAGTACTTC. Protein product: CASSQGFGEASEQYF.

V gene TRBV21-1 combines with J gene TRBJ2-4. TRBV21-1 is an annotated pseudogene. The CDR3 has 10 residues. The CDR3 DNA follows: TGTGCCAGCAGCAAAAACATTCAGTACTTC. Amino acids: CASSKNIQYF.

This chain's CDR3 is CASSYPTTDTQYF. CDR3 sequence (DNA): TGTGCCAGCAGTTACCCAACGACAGATACGCAGTATTTT. The V gene is TRBV6-6, the J gene TRBJ2-3, with D unclear. Germline-derived CDR1 and CDR2 are MNHNY and SVGAGI (reference sequence). V lost 2 bases, J lost 3 bases, and 6 bases lay in between. The CDR3 has 13 residues.

The genes are TRBV28 and TRBJ2-1; D is perhaps TRBD2 (6 bases). Germline-derived CDR1 and CDR2 are MDHEN and SYDVKM. The CDR3 sequence is 18 residues long. V was shortened by 5 bases and J by 10 bases, with 30 bases between the two germline ends. CDR3 sequence (DNA): TGTGCCAGCAGTATAGGACTAAGGGGTTCCTCGGGGAAGCGGGAGCAGTTCTTC. It encodes CASSIGLRGSSGKREQFF.

The chain uses TRBV11-2 and TRBJ2-7; D is ambiguous. V dropped 5 bases and J dropped 7 bases, with 12 bases sitting between them. CDR3 length: 12 amino acids. Germline CDR1 and CDR2: SGHAT and FQNNGV. CDR3 loop: CASSRPIGEQYF. CDR3 nucleotides: TGTGCCAGCAGCCGACCGATCGGGGAGCAGTACTTC.

This sequence joins TRBV5-5 and TRBJ1-5; D is ambiguous. Trimming took off 3 bases at V and 3 bases at J, with 7 bases between the two ends. This CDR3 has 13 residues. Germline CDR1 is SGHKS and CDR2 is YYEKEE (reference sequence). CDR3 sequence (DNA): TGTGCCAGCAGCTGGACTTCCAATCAGCCCCAGCATTTT. This sequence encodes CASSWTSNQPQHF. The whole variable domain, remainder taken from reference TRBV5-5 and TRBJ1-5, is DAGVTQSPTHLIKTRGQQVTLRCSPISGHKSVSWYQQVLGQGPQFIFQYYEKEERGRGNFPDRFSARQFPNYSSELNVNALLLGDSALYLCASSWTSNQPQHFGDGTRLSIL.

This clone came up once. The gene calls are TRBV13 and TRBJ1-5; 9 nucleotides match TRBD1. Germline V gene data show CDR1 as PRHDT and CDR2 as FYEKMQ (reference sequence). Trimming removed 3 bases from V and 6 bases from J; junction bases left unmatched: 3. The CDR3 totals 14 residues. CDR3 sequence reads: CASSLGTGSQPQHF. For the CDR3, the DNA is TGTGCCAGCAGCTTGGGGACAGGGAGTCAGCCCCAGCATTTT. Combining the CDR3 with reference TRBV13 and TRBJ1-5 gives the whole variable domain AAGVIQSPRHLIKEKRETATLKCYPIPRHDTVYWYQQGPGQDPQFLISFYEKMQSDKGSIPDRFSAQQFSDYHSELNMSSLELGDSALYFCASSLGTGSQPQHFGDGTRLSIL.